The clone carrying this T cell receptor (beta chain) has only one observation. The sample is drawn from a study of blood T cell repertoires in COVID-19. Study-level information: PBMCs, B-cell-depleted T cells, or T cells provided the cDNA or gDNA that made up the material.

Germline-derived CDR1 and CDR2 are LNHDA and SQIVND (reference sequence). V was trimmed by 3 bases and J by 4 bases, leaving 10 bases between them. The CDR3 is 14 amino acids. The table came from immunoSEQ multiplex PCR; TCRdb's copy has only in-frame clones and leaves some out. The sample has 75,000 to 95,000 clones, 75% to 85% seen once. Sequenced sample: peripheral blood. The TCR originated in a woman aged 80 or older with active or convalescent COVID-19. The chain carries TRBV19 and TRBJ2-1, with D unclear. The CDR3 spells CASSMPAEYNEQFF. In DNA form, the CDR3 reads TGTGCCAGTAGTATGCCCGCGGAGTACAATGAGCAGTTCTTC.